The 28 T cell receptor beta chains below come from one sample, sequenced in a study of blood T cell repertoires in COVID-19. Sequencing used immunoSEQ multiplex PCR; TCRdb keeps in-frame clones, though not all of them. The data contain more than 200,000 clones, 80% to 85% of them singletons. Material: peripheral blood. Receptor source: a woman older than 75 with COVID-19, enrolled during active disease.

For the CDR3, the DNA is TGCGCCAGCGGCGGACAGGGGGCTTACAATGAGCAGTTCTTC. Translation gives CASGGQGAYNEQFF. The rearrangement uses TRBV10-2 and TRBJ2-1; 11 bases agree with TRBD1. Germline V lookup: CDR1 WSHSY, CDR2 SAAADI. With V trimmed by 8 bases and J by 4 bases, 4 bases remained unmatched. This CDR3 region has 14 residues.

The chain recombines TRBV25-1 with TRBJ2-5, with 8 bases matching TRBD1. Germline CDR1 and CDR2: MGHDK and SYGVNS. Trimming cost V 1 base and J 5 bases; bases outside gene matches: 9. This CDR3 comprises 16 residues. DNA of the CDR3: TGTGCCAGCAGTGAATTCGCCAGGGGGCTAAAGGAGACCCAGTACTTC. Protein sequence: CASSEFARGLKETQYF.

The V and J genes are TRBV4-1 and TRBJ2-2; 7 bases are shared with TRBD1. This CDR3 spans 15 amino acids. Germline CDR1 is MGHRA and CDR2 is YSYEKL. The junction had 6 bases not matched to a gene; V was cut back by 4 bases and J by 4 bases. The CDR3: CASSRGQPVTGELFF. CDR3 nucleotides: TGCGCCAGCAGCCGGGGACAGCCGGTCACCGGGGAGCTGTTTTTT.

This chain uses TRBV19 with TRBJ1-2, with a tentative D call TRBD1 (6 bases). CDR1 and CDR2 (germline): LNHDA, SQIVND (reference sequence). V was trimmed by 5 bases and J by 4 bases, leaving 17 bases between them. CDR3 length: 15 amino acids. The CDR3 sequence: CASSPAGALGYGYTF. CDR3 sequence (DNA): TGTGCCAGTAGTCCCGCGGGGGCCCTCGGCTATGGCTACACCTTC.

This clone was observed once. This chain links TRBV7-9 with TRBJ1-5; 9 bases map to TRBD1. V shed 4 bases and J 4 bases; nucleotides not matched to a gene: 8. This CDR3 spans 16 amino acids. Germline V gene data show CDR1 as SEHNR and CDR2 as FQNEAQ (reference sequence). Written as DNA, the CDR3 is TGTGCCAGCAGCTCCTACAGGGGGCGCGTAAATCAGCCCCAGCATTTT. It specifies CASSSYRGRVNQPQHF.

The rearrangement joins TRBV10-2 to TRBJ2-1, with TRBD2 matching over 14 bases. Trimming removed 6 bases from V and 6 bases from J; junction bases left unmatched: 1. CDR3 size: 14 residues. CDR1 and CDR2 from the germline V gene are WSHSY and SAAADI. The CDR3 nucleotides are TGCGCCAGCAGGACTAGCGGGGGGGGCAATGAGCAGTTCTTC. As protein: CASRTSGGGNEQFF.

The J gene is TRBJ2-7, the V gene TRBV6-5; 11 nucleotides align to TRBD1. The CDR3 runs 14 residues. The V gene's germline CDR1 is MNHEY and CDR2 SVGAGI. The trim removed 6 bases at V and 3 bases at J, leaving 4 bases unmatched. The CDR3 here is CASSWDRGNYEQYF. The CDR3 DNA reads as TGTGCCAGCAGCTGGGACAGGGGGAACTACGAGCAGTACTTC.

The rearrangement uses TRBV4-3 and TRBJ2-7, with D uncertain. The length of the CDR3 is 13 residues. In germline, CDR1 is LGHNA, CDR2 YSLEER. Trimming left V 0 bases short and J 2 bases short, with 5 bases between. The CDR3 DNA sequence: TGCGCCAGCAGCCAAGAATTAGCCTACGAGCAGTACTTC. Translated: CASSQELAYEQYF.

CDR3 region: CASSPHEGSSPLHF. The CDR3 nucleotides are TGTGCCAGCAGCCCCCATGAGGGAAGCTCACCCCTCCACTTT. The rearrangement joins TRBV3-1 (or the pseudogene TRBV3-2) to TRBJ1-6; D unresolved. The ends were cut back, 4 bases at V and 10 bases at J, with 14 bases in the middle. Per the germline V gene, CDR1 is LGHDT and CDR2 is YNNKEL (reference sequence). The length of the CDR3 is 14 residues.

The chain joins TRBV29-1 to TRBJ1-2; D call uncertain. The CDR3 is 12 residues long. Germline CDR1 reads SQVTM; CDR2 reads ANQGSEA. V was trimmed by 4 bases and J by 8 bases, leaving 14 bases between them. CDR3 nucleotide sequence: TGCAGCGTTGGGTTTGGAGGGAGAGGCTACACCTTC. It encodes CSVGFGGRGYTF. The complete variable domain, with remaining parts taken from reference TRBV29-1 and TRBJ1-2, reads SAVISQKPSRDICQRGTSLTIQCQVDSQVTMMFWYRQQPGQSLTLIATANQGSEATYESGFVIDKFPISRPNLTFSTLTVSNMSPEDSSIYLCSVGFGGRGYTFGSGTRLTVV.

This chain uses TRBV9 with TRBJ2-3, with 7 bases identical to TRBD2. Germline values: CDR1 SGDLS, CDR2 YYNGEE. V was clipped by 0 bases and J by 4 bases; unmatched bases: 8. CDR3 length: 16 residues. For the CDR3, the DNA is TGTGCCAGCAGCGTAGGTCCGGGAGGTGCGGCAGATACGCAGTATTTT. The encoded protein is CASSVGPGGAADTQYF.

This clone has a handful of counts. J is TRBJ1-5 and V is TRBV6-6, with D possibly being TRBD1 (6 bases). The CDR3 has 14 amino acids. Trimming cost V 2 bases and J 7 bases, with 12 bases left between them. Per germline, CDR1 MNHNY and CDR2 SVGAGI (reference sequence). CDR3 bases: TGTGCCAGCAGTTACGTGGGGGCAGGACAGCCCCAGCATTTT. This encodes CASSYVGAGQPQHF.

The CDR3 here is CASSNRRNYESYTF. The CDR3, as DNA: TGTGCCAGTAGTAACCGCCGGAACTATGAGAGCTACACCTTC. The chain has TRBV19 and TRBJ1-2; D unclear. The CDR3 runs to 14 residues. CDR1 LNHDA and CDR2 SQIVND come from the germline V gene (reference sequence). V lost 4 bases and J 9 bases, leaving 18 bases between the germline ends.

V is TRBV5-1 and J is TRBJ1-1, with D uncertain. The CDR3 totals 14 residues. Germline CDR1 and CDR2: SGHRS and YFSETQ. The V gene lost 0 bases and the J gene lost 6 bases, with 12 bases spanning the gap. The DNA for the CDR3 is TGCGCCAGCAGCTTGGAACAGATTGGCGCTGAAGCTTTCTTT. Its protein is CASSLEQIGAEAFF.

The V gene is TRBV10-1, the J gene TRBJ2-3, with 8 bases lining up with TRBD2. The CDR3 runs to 13 residues. Germline V gene data show CDR1 as WNHNN and CDR2 as SYGVQD (reference sequence). J was trimmed by 5 bases and V by 8 bases; bases with no gene match: 6. As DNA, the CDR3 is TGCGCCAGCTCCCGGGCGGGGGGAGATACGCAGTATTTT. Residues: CASSRAGGDTQYF.

The rearrangement links TRBV24-1 to TRBJ2-7; 9 bases are shared with TRBD2. The V gene's germline CDR1 is KGHDR and CDR2 SFDVKD. The CDR3 consists of 15 residues. V gave up 3 bases and J gave up 4 bases; unmatched junction bases: 6. The chain's CDR3 is CATSDPGTSLYEQYF. As DNA, the CDR3 is TGTGCCACCAGTGATCCCGGGACTAGCTTGTACGAGCAGTACTTC.

The chain joins TRBV11-2 to TRBJ2-5; weak D call: TRBD1 (6 bases). Per the germline V gene, CDR1 is SGHAT and CDR2 is FQNNGV. With 2 bases removed from V and 0 bases from J, the gap between germline ends came to 7 bases. The CDR3 has 14 amino acids. The CDR3 is CASSLRQDQETQYF. The CDR3 DNA follows: TGTGCCAGCAGCTTAAGACAGGACCAAGAGACCCAGTACTTC.

This clone was seen once. The chain employs TRBV19 and TRBJ1-1; D possibly corresponds to TRBD1 (6 bases). V gave up 5 bases and J gave up 1 base, with 11 bases separating them. The CDR3 spans 14 residues. Germline V lookup: CDR1 LNHDA, CDR2 SQIVND (reference sequence). The CDR3 sequence is CASSPRTANTEAFF. The CDR3 DNA sequence: TGTGCCAGTAGTCCCCGGACAGCGAACACTGAAGCTTTCTTT.

V gene TRBV5-1 combines with J gene TRBJ2-2; 9 bases are a match to TRBD1. The CDR3 spans 16 residues. From germline, CDR1 is SGHRS and CDR2 YFSETQ. With 2 bases clipped from V and 3 bases from J, the junction kept 5 bases outside the gene matches. The CDR3: CASSFTQGADTGELFF. As DNA, the CDR3 is TGCGCCAGCAGCTTTACACAGGGGGCGGACACCGGGGAGCTGTTTTTT. Together with reference TRBV5-1 and TRBJ2-2, the CDR3 gives the full variable domain: KAGVTQTPRYLIKTRGQQVTLSCSPISGHRSVSWYQQTPGQGLQFLFEYFSETQRNKGNFPGRFSGRQFSNSRSEMNVSTLELGDSALYLCASSFTQGADTGELFFGEGSRLTVL.

The CDR3 sequence is CASNPGSGVRELFF. CDR3 nucleotides: TGTGCCAGTAACCCGGGAAGTGGCGTCCGGGAGCTGTTTTTT. The V call is TRBV19, the J call TRBJ2-2; TRBD2 might be the D (5 bases). V lost 7 bases and J lost 9, with 18 bases in between. The CDR3 consists of 14 residues. Germline V lookup: CDR1 LNHDA, CDR2 SQIVND (reference sequence).

The chain combines TRBV18 with TRBJ2-1, with 9 bases lining up with TRBD2. CDR1 KGHSH and CDR2 LQKENI come from the germline V gene. V was pared by 3 bases and J by 6 bases, with 6 bases of the junction left unmatched. The CDR3 runs to 15 residues. CDR3 region: CASSPLLAGLNEQFF. The CDR3 bases are TGTGCCAGCTCACCGTTACTAGCGGGTCTCAATGAGCAGTTCTTC.

This sequence joins TRBV24-1 and TRBJ2-6; D may be TRBD2 (6 bases). V was shortened by 6 bases and J by 2 bases, with 10 bases between the two germline ends. Germline assignment: CDR1 KGHDR and CDR2 SFDVKD. The CDR3 extends over 15 amino acids. In DNA, the CDR3 is TGTGCCACCAGTATCTGGGAGGCTGGGGCCAACGTCCTGACTTTC. As protein: CATSIWEAGANVLTF.

The chain recombines TRBV7-2 with TRBJ1-2, with a possible D match to TRBD1 (5 bases). Trimming removed 1 base from V and 10 bases from J, with 13 bases in between. The germline gives CDR1 SGHTA, CDR2 FQGNSA. The CDR3 has 13 amino acids. CDR3 amino acids: CASSLGGVVVYTF. CDR3 sequence (DNA): TGTGCCAGCAGCTTAGGGGGGGTAGTGGTCTACACCTTC.

The chain recombines TRBV6-5 with TRBJ2-1; the D gene is possibly TRBD1 (6 bases). The CDR3 has 15 residues. V was cut by 5 bases and J by 0 bases, with 11 bases left in between. Germline V lookup: CDR1 MNHEY, CDR2 SVGAGI. The CDR3 DNA follows: TGTGCCAGCAGTACAACAGGGAGCTCCTACAATGAGCAGTTCTTC. Its protein is CASSTTGSSYNEQFF.

The chain carries TRBV30 and TRBJ1-2, with 8 bases lining up with TRBD1. The CDR3 has 13 amino acids. In germline, CDR1 is GTSNPN, CDR2 SVGIG (reference sequence). V lost 4 bases to trimming and J lost 4 bases; unmatched junction nucleotides: 5. CDR3 loop: CAWTLQGGYGYTF. CDR3 DNA: TGTGCCTGGACCCTACAGGGGGGCTATGGCTACACCTTC.

V and J are TRBV5-1 and TRBJ1-2, with a tentative D call TRBD1 (6 bases). V lost 2 bases to trimming and J lost 7 bases, with 15 bases between them. The CDR3 sequence is 14 residues long. In germline, CDR1 is SGHRS, CDR2 YFSETQ. CDR3 residues: CASSFLQGPGGYTF. The CDR3 nucleotides are TGCGCCAGCAGCTTTCTACAGGGTCCTGGTGGCTACACCTTC. The full variable domain, in which reference TRBV5-1 and TRBJ1-2 provide the parts outside the CDR3, is KAGVTQTPRYLIKTRGQQVTLSCSPISGHRSVSWYQQTPGQGLQFLFEYFSETQRNKGNFPGRFSGRQFSNSRSEMNVSTLELGDSALYLCASSFLQGPGGYTFGSGTRLTVV.

The chain joins TRBV5-1 to TRBJ2-1; the match to TRBD2 covers 7 bases. Germline lookup yields CDR1 SGHRS and CDR2 YFSETQ. V dropped 3 bases and J dropped 3; count of bases not matched to a gene: 6. This CDR3 contains 15 residues. The CDR3 nucleotides are TGCGCCAGCAGCTCGGGGGGTGGAAACTACAATGAGCAGTTCTTC. Amino acid sequence: CASSSGGGNYNEQFF.

This clone was detected only a few times. The J gene is TRBJ1-1, the V gene TRBV6-6; 7 nucleotides agree with TRBD1. V lost 8 bases, J lost 3 bases, and 3 bases stayed unmatched. The CDR3 has 12 residues. Germline V lookup: CDR1 MNHNY, CDR2 SVGAGI (reference sequence). Here the CDR3 DNA reads TGTGCCAGCGAGGGGGCTTACACTGAAGCTTTCTTT. Translation: CASEGAYTEAFF.